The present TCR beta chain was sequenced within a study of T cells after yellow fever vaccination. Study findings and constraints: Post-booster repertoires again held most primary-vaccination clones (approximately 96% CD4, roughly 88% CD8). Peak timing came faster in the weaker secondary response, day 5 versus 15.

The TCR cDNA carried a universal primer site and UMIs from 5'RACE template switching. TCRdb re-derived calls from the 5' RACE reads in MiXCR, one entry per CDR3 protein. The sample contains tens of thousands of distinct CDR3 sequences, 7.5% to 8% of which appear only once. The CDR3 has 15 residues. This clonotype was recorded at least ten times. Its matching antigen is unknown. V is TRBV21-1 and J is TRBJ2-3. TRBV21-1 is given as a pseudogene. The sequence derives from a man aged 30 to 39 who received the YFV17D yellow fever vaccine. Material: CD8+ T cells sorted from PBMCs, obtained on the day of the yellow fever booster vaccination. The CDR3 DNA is TGTGCCAGCAGCAGACGGCCGCGGCGCACAGATACGCAGTATTTT. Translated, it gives CASSRRPRRTDTQYF.